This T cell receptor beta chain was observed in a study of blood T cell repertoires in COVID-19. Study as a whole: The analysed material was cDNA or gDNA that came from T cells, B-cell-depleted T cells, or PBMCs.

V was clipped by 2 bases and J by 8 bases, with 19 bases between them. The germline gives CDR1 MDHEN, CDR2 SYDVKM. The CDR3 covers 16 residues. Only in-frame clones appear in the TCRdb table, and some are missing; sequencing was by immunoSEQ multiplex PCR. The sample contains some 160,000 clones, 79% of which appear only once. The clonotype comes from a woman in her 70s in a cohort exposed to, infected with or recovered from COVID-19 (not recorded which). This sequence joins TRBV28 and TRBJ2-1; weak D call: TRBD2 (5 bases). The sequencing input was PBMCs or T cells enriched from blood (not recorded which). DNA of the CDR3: TGTGCCAGCAGTTTAGTCCAGACTAATAATAGGGATGAGCAGTTCTTC. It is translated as CASSLVQTNNRDEQFF.